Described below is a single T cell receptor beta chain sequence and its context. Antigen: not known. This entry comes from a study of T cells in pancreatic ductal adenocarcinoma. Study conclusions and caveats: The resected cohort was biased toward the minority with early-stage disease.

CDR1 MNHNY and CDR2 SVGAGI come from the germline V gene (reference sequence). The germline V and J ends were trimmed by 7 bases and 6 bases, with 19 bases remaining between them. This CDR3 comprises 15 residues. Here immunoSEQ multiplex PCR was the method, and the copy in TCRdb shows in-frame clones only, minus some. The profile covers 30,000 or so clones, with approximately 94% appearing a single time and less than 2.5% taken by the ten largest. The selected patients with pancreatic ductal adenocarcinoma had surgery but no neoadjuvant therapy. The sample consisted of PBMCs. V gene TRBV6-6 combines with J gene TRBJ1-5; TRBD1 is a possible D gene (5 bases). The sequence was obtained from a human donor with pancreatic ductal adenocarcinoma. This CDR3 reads CASIPAGGRRQPQHF. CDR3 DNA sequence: TGTGCCAGCATTCCAGCCGGGGGTCGGCGTCAGCCCCAGCATTTT.